This T cell receptor beta chain came from a study of cytomegalovirus exposure and HLA in healthy donors. General study points: The study put around 180 TCR beta chains on its list as cytomegalovirus-associated. Rare TCR sequences dominated, though some public TCRs recurred in many donors.

Of note for this clone: Antigen: not known.

Clones were read by immunoSEQ multiplex PCR, and TCRdb kept only the in-frame ones, dropping some. The sample lists about 130,000 clones, 80% to 90% occurring once. This CDR3 spans 13 amino acids. Trimming removed 8 bases from V and 5 bases from J; junction bases left unmatched: 6. The germline CDR1 and CDR2 sequences are ENHRY and SYGVKD. The chain employs TRBV10-3 and TRBJ1-2; 9 nucleotides agree with TRBD1. Sample: PBMCs. This clonotype was sampled from a woman aged 18-29 years in good health and CMV-seronegative. The CDR3 DNA reads TGTGCCATCGGACAGGGGCAAGGGTATGGCTACACCTTC. As protein: CAIGQGQGYGYTF.